The source of this T cell receptor (beta chain) is a study of T cells after yellow fever vaccination. The CDR3 contains 15 residues. The V segment lost 5 bases and the J segment 6 bases; nucleotides outside the gene matches: 7. CDR1 is MNHNS and CDR2 is SASEGT in the germline V gene. TCRdb ran MiXCR on the 5' RACE reads and lists one entry per CDR3 protein. The sample lists some 350,000 distinct CDR3 sequences, 11% occurring once. The J gene is TRBJ1-1, the V gene TRBV6-1; 12 positions agree with TRBD1. The source of this sequence is a man between 18 and 29 years old who received the YFV17D yellow fever vaccine. This material consisted of PBMCs, taken on the day of the first yellow fever vaccination. CDR3 amino acids: CASSQPGQGAAEAFF. The CDR3 DNA follows: TGTGCCAGCAGTCAACCGGGACAGGGGGCCGCTGAAGCTTTCTTT.